The T cell receptor (beta chain) described here comes from a study of monozygotic twins with inflammatory bowel disease. The CDR3 extends over 16 amino acids. Looked up from germline, CDR1 is KGHSH and CDR2 is LQKENI. TCRdb re-called the 5' RACE reads, yielding one record per CDR3 amino acid sequence without DNA. The repertoire table contains 300,000 to 400,000 distinct CDR3 sequences. Sample: blood. This receptor was obtained from a human donor with ulcerative colitis or Crohn's disease, or a healthy co-twin of an affected twin (not recorded which). The genes are TRBV18 and TRBJ2-3; absent DNA, TCRdb's TRBD2 call cannot be checked. The CDR3 protein is CASSSKREGRTDTQYF.